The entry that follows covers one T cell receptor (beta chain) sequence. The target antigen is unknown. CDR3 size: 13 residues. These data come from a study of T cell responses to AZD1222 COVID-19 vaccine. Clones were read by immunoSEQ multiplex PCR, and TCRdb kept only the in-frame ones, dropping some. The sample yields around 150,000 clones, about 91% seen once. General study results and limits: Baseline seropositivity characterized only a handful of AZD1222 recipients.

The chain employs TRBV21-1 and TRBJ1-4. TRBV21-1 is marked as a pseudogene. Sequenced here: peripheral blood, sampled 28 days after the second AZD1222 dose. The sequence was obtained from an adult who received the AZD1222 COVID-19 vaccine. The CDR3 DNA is TGTGCCAGCAGTCCGATCGTGGGGGAAAAACTGTTTTTT. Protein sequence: CASSPIVGEKLFF.